Given below is one TCR beta chain in context. This record comes from a study of control samples from healthy donors and cancer patients. Trimming took 1 base from V and 5 from J, leaving 14 bases between them. The CDR3 spans 16 residues. Germline V CDR1 and CDR2: SEHNR, FQNEAQ (reference sequence). Repertoires were generated with immunoSEQ multiplex PCR, while TCRdb's copy carries only in-frame clones and drops some. The repertoire has over 80,000 clones, 82% of them found once; the top ten carry 1.5% to 2.5%. What was sequenced was blood. V usage is TRBV7-9 and J usage is TRBJ2-2; D could derive from TRBD1 or TRBD2 (5 bases each). The TCR sequence derives from a man in his sixties in good health. Here the CDR3 DNA reads TGTGCCAGCAGCTTAGGGGGGAAATGGAGGACCGGGGAGCTGTTTTTT. Amino acids: CASSLGGKWRTGELFF.